This TCR beta chain appears in the sequencing data of a study of T cells in Graves' hyperthyroidism and ophthalmopathy (dated by TCRdb to the late 2010s). As for the study more broadly: Peripheral blood samples were taken at initial diagnosis, before any treatment was given. To identify distinguishing TCR V-J signatures, a discovery cohort of around 100 patients was used, comprising 43 with Graves' ophthalmopathy and some 60 with stable Graves' hyperthyroidism. Whether ophthalmopathy could be predicted prospectively was tested in an independent validation cohort made up of 18 to 20 hyperthyroidism patients plus 17 patients who later progressed to ophthalmopathy. The 100 or so discovery patients were divided at random into training and test sets in a 7:3 ratio. Thyroid tissue and blood T-cell repertoires from six Graves' hyperthyroidism patients were also compared in the study. Following sampling, methimazole starting at 30 mg daily was given to hyperthyroidism patients, and high-dose intravenous methylprednisolone was given to ophthalmopathy patients. The paper describes TCR Vbeta CDR3 sequencing of roughly 130 peripheral blood samples, made up of approximately 40 ophthalmopathy patients, more than 70 hyperthyroidism patients and 17 progressor patients. Paper-wide results and their limitations: A model built on a 13 V-J signature distinguished ophthalmopathy from stable hyperthyroidism, reaching approximately 89% sensitivity and about 81% specificity in cross-validation and 80%/75% in testing. Most expanded thyroid clonotypes (frequency above 0.001) were also detected in blood, a finding suggesting that blood repertoires may reflect thyroid immune responses. Sample size was not statistically predetermined, and investigators were not blinded to group allocation. In validation, the model predicted progression to ophthalmopathy with approximately 70% sensitivity and over 72% specificity, a median of approximately 6.7 months before onset.

This clonotype was detected many times. No cognate antigen has been identified for it. The sample holds no much larger clone one base away, and base qualities are not on file. Graves' hyperthyroidism was defined as stable when no progression to ophthalmopathy occurred over 18 months of follow-up. Hyperthyroidism patients were newly diagnosed, had a disease duration of under 2 months, and were aged 18 to 65 years. Exclusion was applied to patients with uncontrolled infections, other autoimmune diseases, pregnancy or lactation. Diagnoses were established on the basis of clinical symptoms, serum thyroxine and TRAb, thyroid ultrasound, and orbital computed tomography. Ficoll-Paque density gradient centrifugation was used to isolate PBMCs from 9.5 to 10 ml of fresh peripheral blood. Total RNA was extracted using Trizol reagent, and RNA quality was assessed on an Agilent 2100 Bioanalyzer. The TCR beta CDR3 regions were amplified from the RNA transcripts. For the first round of RT-PCR on the TCR CDR3, the HTBI primer set was used together with the Qiagen OneStep RT-PCR kit. Libraries were constructed in a second round of multiplex PCR, after which size selection and purification were carried out. Libraries were sequenced paired-end with 100 bp reads on an Illumina HiSeq2000. The authors' pipeline ran thus. SOAPnuke was used to process the raw data, with reads discarded if the reads contained adapters or uncalled bases, had a mean Phred below 15, or lacked an exact constant-primer or identifier match. COPE v1.2.5 was used to merge high-quality paired reads, and clonotypes were defined as unique nucleotide sequences. Clonotypes were aligned to IMGT TRBV, TRBD and TRBJ reference segments using MiTCR v1.1. The analysis included only V-J combinations with a frequency above 0.0001, which together covered 99% to 99.2% of the repertoires. A TCS score was defined as the ratio between F50 (clonal expansion) and ExV (chaos), using BLOSUM62-based TCRdist between CDR3 peptides within each V-J. Welch's t-statistics and random forest reduced 500 to 650 V-J features to roughly 13, which were used in a naive Bayes classifier (R e1071). TCRdb trimmed the raw reads at Q25, called clones with MiXCR and kept productive beta chains. Every entry covers one CDR3 protein and lists the most common genes and DNA from its rows. The V and J calls were determined by TCRdb, not by the authors. Counted in this sample were approximately 430,000 distinct CDR3 sequences; more than 15% of them appeared once. The ten largest clones capture 13% to 15% of the sample.

The TCR was taken from a woman younger than 30 with Graves' hyperthyroidism. Sequencing was performed on blood.

The CDR3: CASSQSPSTGGDQPQHF. The DNA sequence follows: TGTGCCAGCAGCCAATCCCCCTCTACAGGGGGCGACCAGCCCCAGCATTTT. Here the chain combines TRBV3-1 and TRBJ1-5, with 9 bases matching TRBD1. CDR1 LGHDT and CDR2 YNNKEL are derived from the germline V gene (reference sequence). V is trimmed back by 2 bases and J by 7 bases, and the junction contains 12 bases that no gene match accounts for. The CDR3 sequence holds 17 residues, the cysteine and phenylalanine included. Just the 51-base CDR3 DNA is kept, in frame starting at base 1.